This T cell receptor beta chain stems from a study of T-cell reconstitution after alpha-beta-depleted transplantation in children. The study's findings and limits: In patients about two months after transplant, alpha-beta T cells reportedly arose from several hundred expanded graft clones. Newly produced T cells mostly accounted for T-cell counts and diversity one year post-transplant.

Using unique molecular identifiers, the investigators prepared the TCRbeta library. One entry per CDR3 protein results from TCRdb running MiXCR on the PCR reads. The data hold about 980,000 distinct CDR3 sequences, with under 30% observed a single time. Remarks on this clonotype: What it recognizes is unknown.

The germline V gene has CDR1 SGHRS and CDR2 YFSETQ. The CDR3 has 12 residues. The ends were cut back, 2 bases at V and 6 bases at J, with 8 bases in the middle. The rearrangement joins TRBV5-1 to TRBJ1-2, with D possibly being TRBD1 (5 bases). This material consisted of PBMCs, mostly from graft donor cells, taken 360 days after TCRalphabeta/CD19-depleted stem cell transplant. This TCR derives from a boy under two years old who had a stem cell transplant for SCID, so the T cells may come from the graft donor. CDR3 protein: CASSFGHDGYTF. As DNA, the CDR3 is TGCGCCAGCAGCTTCGGACACGATGGCTACACCTTC.